A single sample is the source of the 12 T cell receptor beta chains below, sequenced in a study of T-cell reconstitution after alpha-beta-depleted transplantation in children. TCRbeta library preparation incorporated unique molecular identifiers. TCRdb passed the PCR reads through MiXCR, listing each CDR3 protein once. The repertoire holds around 380,000 distinct CDR3 sequences, 11% seen once, with approximately 5% in the top ten. Here the sequenced sample was PBMCs from the stem cell graft donor, taken from the stem cell graft. All receptors come from a human donor who donated a stem cell graft to a child with acute myeloid leukemia.

The CDR3 sequence: CSVELTDTQYF. The DNA of the CDR3 is TGCAGCGTTGAATTAACAGATACGCAGTATTTT. V usage is TRBV29-1 and J usage is TRBJ2-3; no firm D call. Germline V gene sequence: CDR1 SQVTM, CDR2 ANQGSEA. The CDR3 sequence is 11 residues long. Trimming stripped 2 bases from V and 3 bases from J, with 3 bases between.

The V and J genes are TRBV7-2 and TRBJ2-3; D might be TRBD2 (7 bases). This CDR3 comprises 17 residues. CDR1 is SGHTA, CDR2 FQGNSA, per germline. Between the trimmed V and J ends, which lost 5 bases and 0 bases, there was a span of 18 bases. The CDR3 nucleotides read TGTGCCAGCAGCCCCCAGGTAGGGGGGGCTAGCACAGATACGCAGTATTTT. Translation gives CASSPQVGGASTDTQYF.

This clonotype was seen more than once but under ten times. The genes are TRBV30 and TRBJ1-6; D is unclear. V lost 3 bases to trimming and J lost 7 bases, with 13 bases between them. This CDR3 contains 14 residues. CDR1 and CDR2 (germline): GTSNPN, SVGIG (reference sequence). The CDR3 DNA reads as TGTGCCTGGAGAGGGCAGCTAATGAATTCACCCCTCCACTTT. Protein sequence: CAWRGQLMNSPLHF. Based on the CDR3 plus reference TRBV30 and TRBJ1-6, the full variable domain is SQTIHQWPATLVQPVGSPLSLECTVEGTSNPNLYWYRQAAGRGLQLLFYSVGIGQISSEVPQNLSASRPQDRQFILSSKKLLLSDSGFYLCAWRGQLMNSPLHFGNGTRLTVT.

In this sample, this clonotype turned up many times. The chain links TRBV6-1 to TRBJ2-3, with 11 bases aligning to TRBD2. There are 17 residues in the CDR3. Germline V lookup: CDR1 MNHNS, CDR2 SASEGT. V trimming: 4 bases; J trimming: 4 bases; junction bases outside the gene matches: 10. The CDR3 here is CASSAATSGRRADTQYF. CDR3 sequence (DNA): TGTGCCAGCAGTGCCGCCACTAGCGGGAGAAGGGCAGATACGCAGTATTTT.

This clonotype turned up a few times. The chain uses TRBV5-1 and TRBJ2-5; D is possibly TRBD2 (5 bases). The CDR3 spans 14 residues. The germline CDR1 and CDR2 sequences are SGHRS and YFSETQ. Trimming removed 0 bases at V and 5 bases at J, with 11 bases between. As DNA, the CDR3 is TGCGCCAGCAGCTTGGATTCTAGCCGGGAGACCCAGTACTTC. Translation: CASSLDSSRETQYF.

This clonotype was counted between two and nine times. This chain joins TRBV20-1 and TRBJ1-2; no clear D. Trimming removed 0 bases at V and 4 bases at J, with 12 bases between. This CDR3 is 14 amino acids long. CDR1 and CDR2 (germline): DFQATT, SNEGSKA (reference sequence). The CDR3: CSARDLSRPYGYTF. DNA for the CDR3: TGCAGTGCTAGAGACCTCAGCAGGCCCTATGGCTACACCTTC.

This clonotype was found many times. The chain links TRBV7-9 to TRBJ2-2; either TRBD1 or TRBD2 may fit D (5 bases each). Germline V CDR1 and CDR2: SEHNR, FQNEAQ (reference sequence). Trimming removed 4 bases at V and 5 bases at J, with 14 bases between. This CDR3 has 15 residues. As DNA, the CDR3 is TGTGCCAGCAGCTGGGGCCGGGGACCTACCGGGGAGCTGTTTTTT. Its protein is CASSWGRGPTGELFF. The whole variable domain, filled in from reference TRBV7-9 and TRBJ2-2, reads DTGVSQNPRHKITKRGQNVTFRCDPISEHNRLYWYRQTLGQGPEFLTYFQNEAQLEKSRLLSDRFSAERPKGSFSTLEIQRTEQGDSAMYLCASSWGRGPTGELFFGEGSRLTVL.

The chain joins TRBV14 to TRBJ2-7; possible D gene TRBD2, 6 bases. Trimming pared 4 bases from V and 3 bases from J, leaving 16 bases between. Germline V gives CDR1 SGHDN, CDR2 FVKESK. The CDR3 totals 15 residues. The CDR3 is CASSPIGGSVYEQYF. Here the CDR3 DNA reads TGTGCCAGCAGCCCCATAGGAGGGAGTGTCTACGAGCAGTACTTC. The full variable domain, its missing parts supplied by reference TRBV14 and TRBJ2-7, is EAGVTQFPSHSVIEKGQTVTLRCDPISGHDNLYWYRRVMGKEIKFLLHFVKESKQDESGMPNNRFLAERTGGTYSTLKVQPAELEDSGVYFCASSPIGGSVYEQYFGPGTRLTVT.

This clonotype was seen more than once but under ten times. The chain employs TRBV4-2 and TRBJ2-1, with D unclear. The V end lost 2 bases, the J end lost 2 bases, and 10 bases lay between the germline ends. Germline values: CDR1 LGHNA, CDR2 YNFKEQ. The CDR3 has 15 amino acids. The CDR3 sequence: CASSQPRYPYNEQFF. The CDR3 region has the DNA TGTGCCAGCAGCCAACCCCGGTATCCCTACAATGAGCAGTTCTTC.

This clonotype showed up many times. V is TRBV10-3 and J is TRBJ1-5; D is perhaps TRBD1 (6 bases). The V gene lost 7 bases and the J gene lost 3 bases, with 10 bases spanning the gap. Germline V gives CDR1 ENHRY, CDR2 SYGVKD. The CDR3 contains 13 residues. CDR3 in amino acids: CAIKLGANQPQHF. The CDR3, as DNA: TGTGCCATCAAGCTGGGGGCCAATCAGCCCCAGCATTTT.

The chain uses TRBV29-1 and TRBJ2-1; no clear D gene. CDR3 size: 14 residues. The germline V gene encodes CDR1 SQVTM and CDR2 ANQGSEA. Deletions cut 6 bases from V and 3 bases from J, with 15 bases between. In DNA form, the CDR3 reads TGCAGCGTCGCGACTGGAAACGGCTACAATGAGCAGTTCTTC. It specifies CSVATGNGYNEQFF.

With regard to this clonotype: The junction departs from the called germline gene at one end, perhaps through a read error. The chain recombines TRBV5-1 with TRBJ2-1, with TRBD2 identical over 9 bases. Germline CDR1 is SGHRS and CDR2 is YFSETQ. The CDR3 totals 15 residues. CDR3 residues: CASSLALTSGLRRVF. The CDR3 DNA is TGCGCCAGCAGCTTGGCCTTGACTAGCGGCCTCCGGCGGGTCTTC.